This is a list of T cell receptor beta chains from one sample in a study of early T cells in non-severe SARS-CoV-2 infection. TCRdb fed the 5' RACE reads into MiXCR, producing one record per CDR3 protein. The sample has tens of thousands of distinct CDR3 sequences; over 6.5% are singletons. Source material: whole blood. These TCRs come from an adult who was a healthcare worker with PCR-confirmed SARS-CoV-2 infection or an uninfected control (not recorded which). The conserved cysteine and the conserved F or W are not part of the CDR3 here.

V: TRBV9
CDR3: ASSSRGNTEAF

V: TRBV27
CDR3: ASRNRGGRYEQY

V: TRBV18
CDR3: ASSPGTLHTGELF

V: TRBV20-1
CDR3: SARDGGSASGTGELF

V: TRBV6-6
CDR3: ASSYSNTGQRTAPLH

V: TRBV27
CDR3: ASSLRQLAGYNEQF

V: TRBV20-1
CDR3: SASTAQETQY

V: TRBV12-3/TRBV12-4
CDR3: ASTRIFRGEGYNEQF

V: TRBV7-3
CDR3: ASSLSSGGTEAF

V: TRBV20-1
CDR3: SAESGLAKDEQF

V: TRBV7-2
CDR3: ASSPRLAGGSEQY

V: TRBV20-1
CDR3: SAVLSGTYEQY

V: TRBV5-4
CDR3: ASSPGTATFNTEAF

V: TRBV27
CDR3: ASHGLSGSPLH

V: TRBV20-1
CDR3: SATRTGGTEAF